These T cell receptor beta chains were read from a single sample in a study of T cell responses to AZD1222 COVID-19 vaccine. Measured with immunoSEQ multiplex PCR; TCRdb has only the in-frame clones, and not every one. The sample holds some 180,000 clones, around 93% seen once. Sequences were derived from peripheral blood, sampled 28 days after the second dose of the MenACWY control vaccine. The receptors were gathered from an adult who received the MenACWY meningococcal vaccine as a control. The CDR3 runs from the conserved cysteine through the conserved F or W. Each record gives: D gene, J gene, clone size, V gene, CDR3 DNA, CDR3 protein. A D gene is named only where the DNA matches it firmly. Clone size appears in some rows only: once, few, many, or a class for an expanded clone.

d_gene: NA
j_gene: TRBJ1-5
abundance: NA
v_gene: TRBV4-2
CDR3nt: TGTGCCAGCAGCCAGGATCCCTTAGTCGGACAAGATAGCAATCAGCCCCAGCATTTT
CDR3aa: CASSQDPLVGQDSNQPQHF

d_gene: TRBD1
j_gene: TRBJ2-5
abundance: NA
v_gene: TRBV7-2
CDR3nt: TGTGCCAGCAGCTTGGACAGGGTATCTACCCAGTACTTC
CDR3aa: CASSLDRVSTQYF

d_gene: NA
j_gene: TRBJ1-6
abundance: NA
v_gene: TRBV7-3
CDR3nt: TGTGCCAGCAGCCTGGGGGGAAACGGTAATTCACCCCTCCACTTT
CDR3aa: CASSLGGNGNSPLHF

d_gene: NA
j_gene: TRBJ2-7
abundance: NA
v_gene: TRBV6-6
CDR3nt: TGTGCCAGCAGACCCCCTGATAGCTCCTCCTACGAGCAGTACTTC
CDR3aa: CASRPPDSSSYEQYF

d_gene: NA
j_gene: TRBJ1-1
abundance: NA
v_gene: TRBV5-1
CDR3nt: TGCGCCAGCAGCTTGGACAGTGGGACTGAAGCTTTCTTT
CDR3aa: CASSLDSGTEAFF

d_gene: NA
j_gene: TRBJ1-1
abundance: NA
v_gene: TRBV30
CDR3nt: TGTGCCTGGAGTCCTAACCTGGCAACTGAAGCTTTCTTT
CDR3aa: CAWSPNLATEAFF

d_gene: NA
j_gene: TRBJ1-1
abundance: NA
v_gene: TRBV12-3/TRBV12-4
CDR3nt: TGTGCCAGCAGCCCTTGGGAGAACACTGAAGCTTTCTTT
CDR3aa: CASSPWENTEAFF

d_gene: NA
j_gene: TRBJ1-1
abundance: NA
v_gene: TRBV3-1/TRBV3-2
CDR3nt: TGTGCCAGCACGCTCCGCGGGAACACTGAAGCTTTCTTT
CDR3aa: CASTLRGNTEAFF

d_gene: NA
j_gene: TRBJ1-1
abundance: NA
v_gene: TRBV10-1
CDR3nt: TGCGCCAGCAGTGATCCGGGGGCAGGAGGCACTGAAGCTTTCTTT
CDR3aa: CASSDPGAGGTEAFF

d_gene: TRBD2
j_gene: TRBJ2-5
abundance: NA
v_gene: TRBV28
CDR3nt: TGTGCCAGCAGTTTTGCAGCGGGGGGGAAAGAGACCCAGTACTTC
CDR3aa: CASSFAAGGKETQYF

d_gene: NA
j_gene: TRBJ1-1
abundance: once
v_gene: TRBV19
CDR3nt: TGTGCCAGTAGTATAGAAGGCAGCGCGAACACTGAAGCTTTCTTT
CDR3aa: CASSIEGSANTEAFF

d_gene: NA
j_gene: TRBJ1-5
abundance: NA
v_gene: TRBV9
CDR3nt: TGTGCCAGCAGCGTAGACCCACTTCAGCCCCAGCATTTT
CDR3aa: CASSVDPLQPQHF

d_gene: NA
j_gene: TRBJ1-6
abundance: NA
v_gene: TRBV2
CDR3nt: TGTGCCAGCAGTGCGGGACAACTGGGTTCACCCCTCCACTTT
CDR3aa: CASSAGQLGSPLHF

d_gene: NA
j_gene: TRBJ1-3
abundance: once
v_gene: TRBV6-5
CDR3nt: TGTGCCAGCAGCTCACCTTTCTCTGGAAACACCATATATTTT
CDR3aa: CASSSPFSGNTIYF

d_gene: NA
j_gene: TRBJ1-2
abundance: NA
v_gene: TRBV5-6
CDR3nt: TGTGCCAGCAGCGTGAAACAGTATGGCTACACCTTC
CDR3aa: CASSVKQYGYTF

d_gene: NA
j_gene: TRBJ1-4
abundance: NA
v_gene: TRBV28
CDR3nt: TGTGCCAGCAGGGGGACCGGGTCGTTTGAAAAACTGTTTTTT
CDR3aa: CASRGTGSFEKLFF

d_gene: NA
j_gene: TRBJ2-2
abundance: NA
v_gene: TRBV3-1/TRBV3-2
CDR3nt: TGTGCCAGCAAAGTTTTGGGAGCGACCGGGGAGCTGTTTTTT
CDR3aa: CASKVLGATGELFF

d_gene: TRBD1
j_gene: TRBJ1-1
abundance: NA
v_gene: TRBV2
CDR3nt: TGTGCCAGCAGTGGCCCTCGGGTGACAGGGGACACTGAAGCTTTCTTT
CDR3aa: CASSGPRVTGDTEAFF

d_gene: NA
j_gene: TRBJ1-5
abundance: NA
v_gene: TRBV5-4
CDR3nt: TGTGCCAGCAGCTTGGATGGCGGGAGCCAGCCCCAGCATTTT
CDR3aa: CASSLDGGSQPQHF

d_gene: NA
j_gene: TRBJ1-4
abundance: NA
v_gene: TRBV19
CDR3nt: TGTGCCACCAAAGGGGGTGAAACTGAAAAACTGTTTTTT
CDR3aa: CATKGGETEKLFF

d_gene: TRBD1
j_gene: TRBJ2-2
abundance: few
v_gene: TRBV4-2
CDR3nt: TGTGCCAGCAGCCAGGACAGGGGGCCCGGGGAGCTGTTTTTT
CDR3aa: CASSQDRGPGELFF

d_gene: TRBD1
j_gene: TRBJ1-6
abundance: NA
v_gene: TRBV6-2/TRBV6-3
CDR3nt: TGTGCCAGCAACCCACAGGGGATCTCCTATAATTCACCCCTCCACTTT
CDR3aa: CASNPQGISYNSPLHF

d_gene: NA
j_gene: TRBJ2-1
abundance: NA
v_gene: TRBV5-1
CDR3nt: TGCGCCAGCCGGTTTCCGGGGCAGGAGCAGTTCTTC
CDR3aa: CASRFPGQEQFF

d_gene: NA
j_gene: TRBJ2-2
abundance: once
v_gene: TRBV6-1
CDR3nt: TGTGCCAGCAGTCACGGGACATTAAACCCCGGGGAGCTGTTTTTT
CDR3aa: CASSHGTLNPGELFF

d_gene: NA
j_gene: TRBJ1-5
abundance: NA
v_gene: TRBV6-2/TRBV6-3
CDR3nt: TGTGCCAGCAGGTACAGGGCCTCCTACAATCAGCCCCAGCATTTT
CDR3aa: CASRYRASYNQPQHF

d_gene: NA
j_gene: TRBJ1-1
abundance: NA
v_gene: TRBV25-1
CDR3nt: TGTGCCAGTACGAAAGGGGTCGCTGAAGCTTTCTTT
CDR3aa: CASTKGVAEAFF

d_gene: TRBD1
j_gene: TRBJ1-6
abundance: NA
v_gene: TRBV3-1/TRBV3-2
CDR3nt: TGTGCCAGCAGCCAAGCCGGGACAGGGTGGAATTCACCCCTCCACTTT
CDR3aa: CASSQAGTGWNSPLHF

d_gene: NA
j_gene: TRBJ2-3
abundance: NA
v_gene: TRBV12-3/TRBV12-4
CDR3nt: TGTGCCAGCAGGGGGCCGCGAGATACGCAGTATTTT
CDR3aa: CASRGPRDTQYF

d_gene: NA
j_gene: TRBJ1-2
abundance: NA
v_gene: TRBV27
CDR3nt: TGTGCCAGCAGTCCAGGGACACCACTTAACTATGGCTACACCTTC
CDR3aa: CASSPGTPLNYGYTF

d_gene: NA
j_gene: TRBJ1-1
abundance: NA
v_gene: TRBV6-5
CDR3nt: TGTGCCAGCAGTTACTCATACCGGGCCACTGAAGCTTTCTTT
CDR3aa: CASSYSYRATEAFF

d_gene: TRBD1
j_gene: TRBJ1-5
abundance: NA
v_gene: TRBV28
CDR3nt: TGTGCCAGCAGTTTTTACGGACAGGGCTATAGCAATCAGCCCCAGCATTTT
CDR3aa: CASSFYGQGYSNQPQHF

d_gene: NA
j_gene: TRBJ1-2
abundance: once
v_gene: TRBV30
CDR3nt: TGTGCCTGGAGTGTACGAGGGGGGCTTGGCTACACCTTC
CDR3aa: CAWSVRGGLGYTF

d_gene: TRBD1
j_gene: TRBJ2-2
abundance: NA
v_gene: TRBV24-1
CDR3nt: TGTGCCACCAGTGATGAGACAGGGGTCGGGGAGCTGTTTTTT
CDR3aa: CATSDETGVGELFF

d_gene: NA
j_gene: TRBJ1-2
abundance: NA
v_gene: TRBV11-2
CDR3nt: TGTGCCAGCAGCACGGACCGGGAGAGGGGCTACACCTTC
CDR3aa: CASSTDRERGYTF

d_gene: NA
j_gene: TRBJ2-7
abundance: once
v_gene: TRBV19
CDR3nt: TGTGCCAGTAGTATGTTTAGCTCCTACGAGCAGTACTTC
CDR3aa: CASSMFSSYEQYF

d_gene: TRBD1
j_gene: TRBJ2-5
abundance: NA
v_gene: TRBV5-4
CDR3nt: TGTGCCAGCAGCTCCGGACAGGGCCGGCACTGGGAGACCCAGTACTTC
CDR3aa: CASSSGQGRHWETQYF

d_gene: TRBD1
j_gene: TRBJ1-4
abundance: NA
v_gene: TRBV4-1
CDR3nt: TGCGCCAGCAGCCAAGAGTTAGTCGGGACAGGGACCCAAAAACTGTTTTTT
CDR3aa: CASSQELVGTGTQKLFF

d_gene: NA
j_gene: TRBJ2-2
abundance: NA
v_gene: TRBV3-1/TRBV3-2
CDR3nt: TGTGCCAGCAGCCAAGGAGGCAGGGCAACCGGGGAGCTGTTTTTT
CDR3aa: CASSQGGRATGELFF

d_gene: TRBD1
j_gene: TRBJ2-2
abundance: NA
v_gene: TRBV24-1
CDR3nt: TGTGCCACCCAGGGGGACGGCACATGGACCGGGGAGCTGTTTTTT
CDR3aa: CATQGDGTWTGELFF

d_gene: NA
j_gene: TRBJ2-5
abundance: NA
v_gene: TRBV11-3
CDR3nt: TGTGCCAGCAGCACCCGGGGAGGAGAGACCCAGTACTTC
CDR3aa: CASSTRGGETQYF

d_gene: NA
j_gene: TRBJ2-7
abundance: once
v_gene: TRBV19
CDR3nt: TGTGCCAGTAGTATGGGCGAGCCCTACGAGCAGTACTTC
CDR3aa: CASSMGEPYEQYF

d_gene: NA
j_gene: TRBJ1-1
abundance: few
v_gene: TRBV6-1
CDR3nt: TGTGCCAGCAGTGAACAGGGGCGCACTGAAGCTTTCTTT
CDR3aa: CASSEQGRTEAFF

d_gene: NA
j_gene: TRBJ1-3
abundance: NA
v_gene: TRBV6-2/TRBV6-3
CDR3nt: TGTGCCAGCAGTCCGGTTGGAAACACCATATATTTT
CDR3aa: CASSPVGNTIYF

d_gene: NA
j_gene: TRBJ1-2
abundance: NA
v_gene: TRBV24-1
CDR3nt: TGTGCCACCAGTGCCCAGGGTGGCTATGGCTACACCTTC
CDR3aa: CATSAQGGYGYTF

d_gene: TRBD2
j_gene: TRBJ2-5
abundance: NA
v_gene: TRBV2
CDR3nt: TGTGCCAGTGGGGGGGGAATAGGGGAGACCCAGTACTTC
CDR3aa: CASGGGIGETQYF

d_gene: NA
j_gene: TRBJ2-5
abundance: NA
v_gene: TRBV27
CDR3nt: TGTGCCAGCAGTTTACGCGGGGTAGAGACCCAGTACTTC
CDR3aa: CASSLRGVETQYF

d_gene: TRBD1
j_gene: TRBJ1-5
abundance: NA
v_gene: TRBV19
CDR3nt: TGTGCCAGTATCCCCAAAGACAGGGGCCTTGGGCAGCCCCAGCATTTT
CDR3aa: CASIPKDRGLGQPQHF

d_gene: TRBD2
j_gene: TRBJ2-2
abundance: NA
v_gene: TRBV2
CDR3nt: TGTGCCAGCAAGCCAGAGACTGGGCTAGCGGGGGGGAACACCGGGGAGCTGTTTTTT
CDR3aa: CASKPETGLAGGNTGELFF

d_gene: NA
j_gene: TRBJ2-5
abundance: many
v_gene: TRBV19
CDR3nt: TGTGCCAGTAGTCTTATAGCCCGGGAGACCCAGTACTTC
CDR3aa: CASSLIARETQYF

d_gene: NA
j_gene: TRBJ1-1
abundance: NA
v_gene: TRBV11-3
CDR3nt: TGTGCCAGCAGCTTTAGGGACGGCACTGAAGCTTTCTTT
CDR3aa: CASSFRDGTEAFF

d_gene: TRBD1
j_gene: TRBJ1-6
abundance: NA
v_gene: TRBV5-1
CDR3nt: TGCGCCAGCAGCCTGGGACAGTTGAGCTCCTATAATTCACCCCTCCACTTT
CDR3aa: CASSLGQLSSYNSPLHF

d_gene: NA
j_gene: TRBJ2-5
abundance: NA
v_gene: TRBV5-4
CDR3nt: TGTGCCAGCAGCTTGAAGGGGGATGAGACCCAGTACTTC
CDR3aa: CASSLKGDETQYF

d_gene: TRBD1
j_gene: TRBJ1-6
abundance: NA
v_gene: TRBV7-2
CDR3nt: TGTGCCAGCAGCTTAAGCCAGGGGGTGGTTTCACCCCTCCACTTT
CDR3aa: CASSLSQGVVSPLHF

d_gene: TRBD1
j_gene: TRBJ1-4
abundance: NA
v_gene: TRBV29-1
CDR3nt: TGCAGCGTTCGGGACAGTGGGCAAGAAAAACTGTTTTTT
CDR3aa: CSVRDSGQEKLFF

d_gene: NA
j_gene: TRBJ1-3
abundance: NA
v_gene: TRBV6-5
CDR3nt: TGTGCCAGCAGCCAGGGGATAGCCATATATTTT
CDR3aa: CASSQGIAIYF

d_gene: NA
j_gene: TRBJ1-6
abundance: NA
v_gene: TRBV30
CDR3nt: TGTGCCTGGAGTCCGGAAACCCCGTCACCCCTCCACTTT
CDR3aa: CAWSPETPSPLHF

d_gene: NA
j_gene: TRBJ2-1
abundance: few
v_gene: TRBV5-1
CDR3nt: TGCGCCAGCAGCTGGGACCGCAATGAGCAGTTCTTC
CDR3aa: CASSWDRNEQFF